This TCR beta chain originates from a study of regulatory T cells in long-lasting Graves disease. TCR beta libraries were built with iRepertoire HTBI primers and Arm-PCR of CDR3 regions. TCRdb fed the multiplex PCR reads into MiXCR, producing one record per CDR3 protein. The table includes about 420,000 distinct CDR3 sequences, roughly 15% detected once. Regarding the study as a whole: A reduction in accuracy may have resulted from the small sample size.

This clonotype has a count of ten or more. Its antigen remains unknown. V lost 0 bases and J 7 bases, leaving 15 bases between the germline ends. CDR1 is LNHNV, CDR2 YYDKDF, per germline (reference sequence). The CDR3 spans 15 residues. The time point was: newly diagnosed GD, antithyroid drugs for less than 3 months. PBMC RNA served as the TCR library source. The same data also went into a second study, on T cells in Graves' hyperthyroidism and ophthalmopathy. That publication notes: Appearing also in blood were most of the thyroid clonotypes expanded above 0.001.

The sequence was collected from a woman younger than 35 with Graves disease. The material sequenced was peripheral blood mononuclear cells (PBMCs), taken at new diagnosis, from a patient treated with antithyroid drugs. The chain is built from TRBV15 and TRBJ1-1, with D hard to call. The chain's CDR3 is CATSRDLELRGEAFF. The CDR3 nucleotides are TGTGCCACCAGCAGAGATCTGGAGCTACGCGGTGAAGCTTTCTTT. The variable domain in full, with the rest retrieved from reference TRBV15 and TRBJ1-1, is DAMVIQNPRYQVTQFGKPVTLSCSQTLNHNVMYWYQQKSSQAPKLLFHYYDKDFNNEADTPDNFQSRRPNTSFCFLDIRSPGLGDTAMYLCATSRDLELRGEAFFGQGTRLTVV.